One and the same sample provided the 21 T cell receptor beta chains below, sequenced in a study of shared clonotypes between healthy human individuals. Libraries were prepared by immunoSEQ multiplex PCR; TCRdb keeps only in-frame clonotypes and omits some of them. The sample lists about 490,000 clones, less than 80% occurring once. Sequenced input: PBMCs. The origin of the receptors is a woman between 40 and 50 years old in good health. Some clones in this sample may be carry-over from other donors' samples.

The CDR3 sequence: CASSKSSGSTDTQYF. DNA of the CDR3: TGTGCCAGCAGCAAATCTAGCGGGAGTACAGATACGCAGTATTTT. This chain joins TRBV7-7 and TRBJ2-3; 10 nucleotides line up with TRBD2. The CDR3 has 15 amino acids. J lost 3 bases, V lost 5 bases, and 5 bases had no gene match. The germline CDR1 and CDR2 sequences are SSHAT and FNYEAQ (reference sequence).

The chain recombines TRBV4-1 with TRBJ2-3; D unresolved. Looked up from germline, CDR1 is MGHRA and CDR2 is YSYEKL. Between the trimmed V and J ends, which lost 3 bases and 2 bases, there was a span of 9 bases. This CDR3 region has 14 residues. The CDR3 protein is CASSHDAFTDTQYF. Here the CDR3 DNA reads TGCGCCAGCAGCCACGACGCGTTCACAGATACGCAGTATTTT.

This clone has only one observation. With only one base between it and a far larger clone, this is likely a read error. The sample has other DNA sequences that encode this CDR3 too. V gene TRBV5-1 combines with J gene TRBJ2-5; D not certain. The CDR3 is made up of 11 amino acids. The germline V and J ends were trimmed by 2 bases and 2 bases, with 1 base remaining between them. Germline CDR1 reads SGHRS; CDR2 reads YFSETQ. CDR3 in DNA: TGCGCCAGCAGCTTTCAAGAGACCCAGTACTTC. Protein product: CASSFQETQYF.

V is TRBV30 and J is TRBJ1-2; a weak D match, TRBD1 (6 bases). CDR3 length: 14 residues. Per germline, CDR1 GTSNPN and CDR2 SVGIG (reference sequence). Deletions cut 0 bases from V and 6 bases from J, with 14 bases between. In DNA form, the CDR3 reads TGTGCCTGGAGTGTACCCGGACAGAGAAATGGCTACACCTTC. Amino acids: CAWSVPGQRNGYTF.

The V call is TRBV27, the J call TRBJ2-1; D might be TRBD1 (6 bases). V lost 1 base and J 9 bases, leaving 16 bases between the germline ends. The CDR3 runs 15 residues. Germline V gives CDR1 MNHEY, CDR2 SMNVEV (reference sequence). The CDR3 DNA sequence: TGTGCCAGCAGTTTATTGGGGGCGCTTCTTCCTGAGCAGTTCTTC. Its protein is CASSLLGALLPEQFF.

The CDR3, as DNA: TGTGCCAGCAGCCCTACAGGGGATTATGGCTACACCTTC. This translates into CASSPTGDYGYTF. This rearrangement joins TRBV5-4 to TRBJ1-2; 7 bases map to TRBD1. Germline CDR1 is SGHNT and CDR2 is YYREEE (reference sequence). This CDR3 comprises 13 residues. J lost 5 bases, V lost 4 bases, and 5 bases had no gene match.

The chain joins TRBV5-1 to TRBJ2-1; D gene uncertain. The ends were cut back, 0 bases at V and 5 bases at J, with 9 bases in the middle. Per the germline V gene, CDR1 is SGHRS and CDR2 is YFSETQ. This CDR3 spans 14 amino acids. The CDR3 region has the DNA TGCGCCAGCAGCTTGGCACAAAACAACAATGAGCAGTTCTTC. Translated, it gives CASSLAQNNNEQFF.

This chain uses TRBV7-2 with TRBJ2-7; perhaps D is TRBD1 or TRBD2 (7 bases each). The CDR3 runs 15 residues. V shed 5 bases and J shed 2 bases, with 16 bases lying between them. Germline CDR1 and CDR2: SGHTA and FQGNSA. CDR3 bases: TGTGCCAGCAGCCCAGGGGGGGACATGACCTACGAGCAGTACTTC. This sequence encodes CASSPGGDMTYEQYF. Filled out from reference TRBV7-2 and TRBJ2-7, the complete variable domain reads GAGVSQSPSNKVTEKGKDVELRCDPISGHTALYWYRQSLGQGLEFLIYFQGNSAPDKSGLPSDRFSAERTGGSVSTLTIQRTQQEDSAVYLCASSPGGDMTYEQYFGPGTRLTVT.

As for this clone: This sample includes further DNA sequences coding for the same CDR3. The V and J genes are TRBV28 and TRBJ2-5; D uncertain. The DNA end is more similar to TRBJ2-7, so the J call may be wrong. From germline, CDR1 is MDHEN and CDR2 SYDVKM. This CDR3 has 12 residues. The CDR3 here is CASSLLAYEQYF. The CDR3 bases are TGTGCCAGCAGTTTATTGGCTTACGAGCAGTACTTC.

This clone was seen only a few times. Within the sample, other DNA sequences also encode this same CDR3. The chain combines TRBV10-3 with TRBJ1-1; D remains ambiguous. V gave up 3 bases and J gave up 3 bases, with 5 bases separating them. CDR1 ENHRY and CDR2 SYGVKD come from the germline V gene. This CDR3 contains 12 residues. CDR3 sequence: CAISEGYTEAFF. Written as DNA, the CDR3 is TGTGCCATCAGTGAAGGCTACACTGAAGCTTTCTTT.

The chain is built from TRBV2 and TRBJ1-5; the D is unclear. Germline V lookup: CDR1 SNHLY, CDR2 FYNNEI. The V end lost 8 bases, the J end lost 3 bases, and 11 bases lay between the germline ends. This CDR3 contains 13 residues. The chain's CDR3 is CASVGQANQPQHF. The CDR3 nucleotides read TGTGCCAGCGTGGGTCAGGCCAATCAGCCCCAGCATTTT.

The chain links TRBV28 to TRBJ2-3, with a tentative D call TRBD2 (6 bases). There are 13 residues in the CDR3. Trimming stripped 10 bases from V and 7 bases from J, with 18 bases between. The germline V gene encodes CDR1 MDHEN and CDR2 SYDVKM. CDR3 coding DNA: TGTGCCACAGGAGGGGATCCTGCCAATACGCAGTATTTT. It is translated as CATGGDPANTQYF.

V usage is TRBV19 and J usage is TRBJ1-2, with D possibly being TRBD1 (5 bases). The V gene's germline CDR1 is LNHDA and CDR2 SQIVND (reference sequence). With 2 bases removed from V and 2 bases from J, the gap between germline ends came to 12 bases. The CDR3 is 15 amino acids. The CDR3 region is CASSIKTGVNYGYTF. The DNA of the CDR3 is TGTGCCAGTAGTATAAAGACGGGGGTGAACTATGGCTACACCTTC.

This clone was detected a few times. The chain couples TRBV2 to TRBJ2-7; 8 nucleotides align to TRBD2. CDR1 is SNHLY, CDR2 FYNNEI, per germline. The ends lost 2 bases at V and 4 bases at J; junction bases unmatched: 7. The CDR3 runs to 15 residues. The CDR3 region has the DNA TGTGCCAGCAGTGAATCCGTGGGACTAGGGTACGAGCAGTACTTC. This translates into CASSESVGLGYEQYF.

The V call is TRBV6-1, the J call TRBJ1-2; no definite D call. This CDR3 is 13 amino acids long. The V and J ends lost 1 base and 2 bases respectively, with 5 bases between them. Germline values: CDR1 MNHNS, CDR2 SASEGT. The CDR3 DNA sequence: TGTGCCAGCAGTGAAGAGGGAAACTATGGCTACACCTTC. Its translation: CASSEEGNYGYTF.

The gene calls are TRBV27 and TRBJ1-1, with D tentatively TRBD1 (6 bases). Trimming pared 6 bases from V and 4 bases from J, leaving 21 bases between. The CDR3 has 16 amino acids. Germline loops: CDR1 MNHEY, CDR2 SMNVEV (reference sequence). Written as DNA, the CDR3 is TGTGCCAGCAGAATCTCCCCTTACAGGGAGACCACTGAAGCTTTCTTT. It specifies CASRISPYRETTEAFF.

The gene calls are TRBV7-3 and TRBJ2-5; 9 bases match TRBD2. The CDR3 covers 15 residues. J was trimmed by 4 bases and V by 1 base; bases with no gene match: 4. In germline, CDR1 is SGHTA, CDR2 FQGTGA. In DNA, the CDR3 is TGTGCCAGCAGCTTAAGGGCTAGCGGGATAGAGACCCAGTACTTC. Translating gives CASSLRASGIETQYF. The complete variable domain, with remaining parts taken from reference TRBV7-3 and TRBJ2-5, reads GAGVSQTPSNKVTEKGKYVELRCDPISGHTALYWYRQSLGQGPEFLIYFQGTGAADDSGLPNDRFFAVRPEGSVSTLKIQRTERGDSAVYLCASSLRASGIETQYFGPGTRLLVL.

This chain links TRBV19 with TRBJ1-3; perhaps TRBD1 as D (5 bases). Between the trimmed V and J ends, which lost 5 bases and 4 bases, there was a span of 18 bases. Germline CDR1 and CDR2: LNHDA and SQIVND (reference sequence). The CDR3 is 16 amino acids. CDR3 sequence (DNA): TGTGCCAGTAGTTTGGAGGGGACCTTCGGGGGAAACACCATATATTTT. It codes for CASSLEGTFGGNTIYF.

The chain carries TRBV30 and TRBJ2-2; 11 nucleotides match TRBD1. CDR3 size: 14 residues. The J segment lost 4 bases and the V segment lost 8 bases, leaving 6 bases of the junction unmatched. Germline lookup yields CDR1 GTSNPN and CDR2 SVGIG (reference sequence). The CDR3 bases are TGTGCCAGAGGACAGGGGGCTGGCACCGGGGAGCTGTTTTTT. Translating it yields CARGQGAGTGELFF.

This chain connects TRBV27 to TRBJ2-5; possible D gene TRBD2, 6 bases. V was trimmed by 5 bases and J by 1 base, leaving 11 bases between them. In germline, CDR1 is MNHEY, CDR2 SMNVEV (reference sequence). CDR3 length equals 14 residues. The CDR3 bases are TGTGCCAGCAGTCCAGGACTACTCCAAGAGACCCAGTACTTC. Amino acid sequence: CASSPGLLQETQYF.

This clone has only one observation. This chain links TRBV19 with TRBJ2-3; the D is unclear. Germline V gene sequence: CDR1 LNHDA, CDR2 SQIVND (reference sequence). Trimming took off 5 bases at V and 5 bases at J, with 11 bases between the two ends. The CDR3 consists of 13 residues. CDR3 region: CASSPSRIDTQYF. The CDR3 DNA follows: TGTGCCAGTAGTCCCTCTCGAATAGATACGCAGTATTTT.